A selection of T cell receptor beta chains follows, all from one sample in a study of T cells expressing NK-cell markers. TCRdb derives one entry per CDR3 protein from the 5' RACE reads, leaving out DNA. The sample table sets out a few hundred thousand distinct CDR3 sequences. The sequencing input was blood T cells: a sorted CD56 or NKG2C T cell subset, CD4+ or CD8+ T cells, or bulk PBMC T cells (not recorded which). These receptors were obtained from a man aged 18 to 30 in good health. The CDR3 runs from the conserved cysteine through the conserved F or W.

TRBV25-1	TRBJ2-5	CASGSEETQYF
TRBV9	TRBJ2-1	CASSPRMWNEQFF
TRBV5-5	TRBJ2-3	CASSPLGTQYF
TRBV7-2	TRBJ1-2	CASSLGDRGRGYTF
TRBV18	TRBJ2-7	CASSPQPGQGAREQYF
TRBV6-1	TRBJ1-5	CASSTGQGKGQPQHF
TRBV12-3/TRBV12-4	TRBJ2-1	CASSLAGAGGPTWNEQFF
TRBV18	TRBJ1-5	CASSPGLDSNQPQHF
TRBV6-2/TRBV6-3	TRBJ2-7	CASATYGRAVSYEQYF
TRBV6-1	TRBJ1-1	CASGVRGMNTEAFF
TRBV5-1	TRBJ2-3	CASSLAGVSTTDTQYF